Listed here are 28 T cell receptor beta chains from one sample, sequenced in a study of regulatory T cells in long-lasting Graves disease. Library construction for TCR beta used iRepertoire HTBI primers and Arm-PCR of CDR3 regions. One entry per CDR3 protein results from TCRdb running MiXCR on the multiplex PCR reads. The table lists a few hundred thousand distinct CDR3 sequences, about a quarter of them singletons. This sample's time point: persistent/refractory GD, antithyroid drugs over 5 years with positive TRAb. Preparation of the TCR library used RNA extracted from PBMCs. The specimen comprised peripheral blood mononuclear cells (PBMCs), sampled when the disease was refractory, from a patient treated with antithyroid drugs. All receptors come from a female donor with Graves disease.

The CDR3 coding sequence is TGTGCCAGCAGTTACCTGGCAGGGGGCGATGGCTACACCTTC. Translation gives CASSYLAGGDGYTF. J is TRBJ1-2 and V is TRBV6-5, with 8 bases fitting TRBD1. V lost 2 bases and J lost 6; bases outside the gene matches: 5. Germline CDR1 reads MNHEY; CDR2 reads SVGAGI. CDR3 size: 14 residues.

This chain links TRBV7-3 with TRBJ2-3, with a possible D match to TRBD1 (6 bases). Germline V gives CDR1 SGHTA, CDR2 FQGTGA. V was cut by 4 bases and J by 0 bases, with 20 bases left in between. The CDR3 totals 18 residues. The CDR3 bases are TGTGCCAGCAGCTCTCCCGGACAGATGTTAAGTAGCACAGATACGCAGTATTTT. It translates to CASSSPGQMLSSTDTQYF.

V gene TRBV4-1 combines with J gene TRBJ2-4; weak D call: TRBD1 (6 bases). V was cut by 2 bases and J by 8 bases, with 19 bases left in between. This CDR3 has 16 amino acids. Germline CDR1 MGHRA, CDR2 YSYEKL. The CDR3: CASSQTTAGVKHIQYF. The DNA of the CDR3 is TGCGCCAGCAGCCAAACAACGGCAGGGGTTAAACACATTCAGTACTTC.

The table lists this clonotype with a few counts. This chain links TRBV29-1 with TRBJ2-7; no firm D call. This CDR3 has 13 amino acids. Trimming stripped 3 bases from V and 1 base from J, with 10 bases between. Germline V gene data show CDR1 as SQVTM and CDR2 as ANQGSEA. The CDR3 loop is CSVDKYGSYEQYF. In DNA, the CDR3 is TGCAGCGTTGATAAGTACGGATCCTACGAGCAGTACTTC.

This clonotype appeared a few times. V gene TRBV6-1 combines with J gene TRBJ1-3; perhaps TRBD1 as D (6 bases). CDR3 length equals 15 residues. With 6 bases removed from V and 0 bases from J, the gap between germline ends came to 12 bases. Germline CDR1 is MNHNS and CDR2 is SASEGT. The CDR3 sequence is CASSGQLSSGNTIYF. CDR3 in DNA: TGTGCCAGCAGCGGACAGTTGAGCTCTGGAAACACCATATATTTT.

The sample holds a few counts of this clonotype. The chain joins TRBV5-6 to TRBJ2-7, with TRBD1 matching over 8 bases. The CDR3 sequence is 14 residues long. V lost 4 bases and J lost 5; bases outside the gene matches: 8. CDR1 and CDR2 (germline): SGHDT, YYEEEE. The CDR3 region has the DNA TGTGCCAGCAGCACGCTTCAGACAGGGGACGAGCAGTACTTC. Its translation: CASSTLQTGDEQYF.

This clonotype has just a few counts. The chain couples TRBV15 to TRBJ2-5; no clear D. Germline CDR1 LNHNV, CDR2 YYDKDF (reference sequence). This CDR3 has 13 amino acids. V shed 0 bases and J shed 1 base, with 3 bases lying between them. CDR3 loop: CATSREPQETQYF. CDR3 nucleotide sequence: TGTGCCACCAGCAGAGAACCCCAAGAGACCCAGTACTTC.

This clonotype has at least ten counts. This chain links TRBV24-1 with TRBJ1-2; D not certain. V was cut by 4 bases and J by 3 bases, with 11 bases left in between. CDR1 and CDR2 (germline): KGHDR, SFDVKD. The CDR3 spans 14 residues. This CDR3 reads CATSDPSRHYGYTF. CDR3 DNA: TGTGCCACCAGTGACCCGTCCAGACACTATGGCTACACCTTC.

This clonotype has at least ten counts. The chain has TRBV6-1 and TRBJ2-5; D possibly corresponds to TRBD2 (6 bases). Germline CDR1 and CDR2: MNHNS and SASEGT. This CDR3 contains 14 residues. Trimming stripped 6 bases from V and 0 bases from J, with 11 bases between. For the CDR3, the DNA is TGTGCCAGCAGAGGACTAATGTACCAAGAGACCCAGTACTTC. It translates to CASRGLMYQETQYF.

This clonotype occurred a few times. V and J are TRBV5-6 and TRBJ2-3, with 10 bases matching TRBD1. Germline V gene data show CDR1 as SGHDT and CDR2 as YYEEEE. The length of the CDR3 is 17 residues. Losses at the gene ends were 1 base for V and 4 bases for J; bases not matched to a gene: 9. The CDR3 is CASSLFFGTGVADTQYF. DNA for the CDR3: TGTGCCAGCAGCTTGTTCTTCGGGACAGGGGTAGCAGATACGCAGTATTTT.

This clonotype was seen more than once but under ten times. The chain is built from TRBV12-3 or TRBV12-4 and TRBJ1-2, with D tentatively TRBD1 (5 bases). This CDR3 spans 13 amino acids. V lost 1 base and J 8 bases, leaving 11 bases between the germline ends. CDR3 sequence reads: CASSLGGGWGYTF. For the CDR3, the DNA is TGTGCCAGCAGTTTAGGGGGGGGTTGGGGCTACACCTTC.

This clonotype showed up many times. V is TRBV2 and J is TRBJ1-4; no clear D gene. Trimming pared 6 bases from V and 0 bases from J, leaving 5 bases between. Germline CDR1 and CDR2: SNHLY and FYNNEI. CDR3 length: 13 amino acids. The CDR3: CASRRATNEKLFF. In DNA, the CDR3 is TGTGCCAGCAGACGGGCAACTAATGAAAAACTGTTTTTT.

This clonotype was seen at least ten times. The chain combines TRBV2 with TRBJ2-7; the D is unclear. The germline V gene encodes CDR1 SNHLY and CDR2 FYNNEI. The CDR3 runs to 10 residues. V lost 3 bases to trimming and J lost 10 bases, with 7 bases between them. DNA for the CDR3: TGTGCCAGCAGTGAGTCCGCACAGTACTTC. Amino acids: CASSESAQYF. Drawing the rest from reference TRBV2 and TRBJ2-7, the complete variable domain is EPEVTQTPSHQVTQMGQEVILRCVPISNHLYFYWYRQILGQKVEFLVSFYNNEISEKSEIFDDQFSVERPDGSNFTLKIRSTKLEDSAMYFCASSESAQYFGPGTRLTVT.

This rearrangement joins TRBV9 to TRBJ2-3; no reliable D call. This CDR3 comprises 11 residues. Trimming shortened V by 0 bases and J by 5 bases, and 1 base separated the two germline ends. Germline loops: CDR1 SGDLS, CDR2 YYNGEE. The CDR3, as DNA: TGTGCCAGCAGCGTAGAAGATACGCAGTATTTT. Translated, it gives CASSVEDTQYF.

This clonotype showed up just a few times. The rearrangement uses TRBV5-1 and TRBJ1-1, with 9 bases lining up with TRBD1. The CDR3 spans 17 residues. V was pared by 4 bases and J by 1 base, with 11 bases of the junction left unmatched. From germline, CDR1 is SGHRS and CDR2 YFSETQ. In DNA form, the CDR3 reads TGCGCCAGCAGCCCCAGACAGGGGGTGAGAGGGAACACTGAAGCTTTCTTT. It yields the protein CASSPRQGVRGNTEAFF.

This clonotype was found a few times. This chain joins TRBV6-1 and TRBJ1-5; D ambiguous. This CDR3 is built from 15 residues. Germline V gene sequence: CDR1 MNHNS, CDR2 SASEGT. The V and J ends lost 6 bases and 3 bases respectively, with 15 bases between them. CDR3 bases: TGTGCCAGCAGAAACCCCGGCAGAGACAATCAGCCCCAGCATTTT. Amino acid sequence: CASRNPGRDNQPQHF.

This clonotype turned up a few times. V gene TRBV24-1 combines with J gene TRBJ2-5; TRBD2 matches at 9 bases. CDR3 length: 16 residues. CDR1 is KGHDR and CDR2 is SFDVKD in the germline V gene. V shed 4 bases, J shed 4 bases, and the junction held 9 bases outside the gene matches. The CDR3 here is CATSDRTGLARETQYF. The CDR3 nucleotides read TGTGCCACCAGTGACCGAACGGGACTAGCAAGAGAGACCCAGTACTTC.

The chain employs TRBV19 and TRBJ1-4; D is ambiguous. Germline assignment: CDR1 LNHDA and CDR2 SQIVND (reference sequence). Trimming pared 3 bases from V and 0 bases from J, leaving 8 bases between. The CDR3 length is 15 residues. The CDR3 DNA is TGTGCCAGTAGTATGATGGGTGCAACTAATGAAAAACTGTTTTTT. Translated: CASSMMGATNEKLFF.

This clonotype was observed once. As DNA, the CDR3 is TGTGCCAGCTATTTTAGGGCCTCGAACACCGGGGAGCTGTTTTTT. Residues: CASYFRASNTGELFF. V usage is TRBV6-1 and J usage is TRBJ2-2; no firm D call. This CDR3 region has 15 residues. Germline V gene data show CDR1 as MNHNS and CDR2 as SASEGT. V was shortened by 8 bases and J by 0 bases, with 13 bases between the two germline ends.

The chain combines TRBV2 with TRBJ2-3, with unresolved D. Germline V gene data show CDR1 as SNHLY and CDR2 as FYNNEI. V was shortened by 7 bases and J by 4 bases, with 9 bases between the two germline ends. The CDR3 contains 12 residues. CDR3 amino acids: CASTLLADTQYF. For the CDR3, the DNA is TGTGCCAGCACTCTCCTAGCAGATACGCAGTATTTT.

This clonotype was counted ten times or more. The chain employs TRBV15 and TRBJ2-7; D is perhaps TRBD2 (5 bases). The CDR3 totals 14 residues. V lost 3 bases and J 2 bases, leaving 11 bases between the germline ends. CDR1 LNHNV and CDR2 YYDKDF come from the germline V gene (reference sequence). CDR3 nucleotides: TGTGCCACCAGCAGGGACTTAGGAACCTACGAGCAGTACTTC. As protein: CATSRDLGTYEQYF. The entire variable domain, with the rest obtained from reference TRBV15 and TRBJ2-7, is as follows: DAMVIQNPRYQVTQFGKPVTLSCSQTLNHNVMYWYQQKSSQAPKLLFHYYDKDFNNEADTPDNFQSRRPNTSFCFLDIRSPGLGDTAMYLCATSRDLGTYEQYFGPGTRLTVT.

This clonotype was detected only a few times. V and J are TRBV5-1 and TRBJ2-7; the D gene is possibly TRBD2 (5 bases). Trimming removed 1 base from V and 4 bases from J, with 12 bases in between. There are 14 residues in the CDR3. Germline V gene sequence: CDR1 SGHRS, CDR2 YFSETQ. CDR3 in amino acids: CASSLSAEIYEQYF. DNA of the CDR3: TGCGCCAGCAGCTTGTCAGCGGAGATTTACGAGCAGTACTTC.

J is TRBJ1-3 and V is TRBV7-9, with a possible D match to TRBD1 (6 bases). Trimming left V 0 bases short and J 2 bases short, with 11 bases between. This CDR3 comprises 16 residues. Germline-derived CDR1 and CDR2 are SEHNR and FQNEAQ (reference sequence). CDR3 region: CASSLASRGAGNTIYF. CDR3 bases: TGTGCCAGCAGCTTAGCCTCCAGGGGCGCTGGAAACACCATATATTTT. Filled out from reference TRBV7-9 and TRBJ1-3, the complete variable domain reads DTGVSQNPRHKITKRGQNVTFRCDPISEHNRLYWYRQTLGQGPEFLTYFQNEAQLEKSRLLSDRFSAERPKGSFSTLEIQRTEQGDSAMYLCASSLASRGAGNTIYFGEGSWLTVV.

This clonotype was picked up many times. The CDR3 nucleotides read TGCAGTGCTGGATACCAGGCAAACACTGAAGCTTTCTTT. This translates into CSAGYQANTEAFF. The rearrangement links TRBV20-1 to TRBJ1-1; D not resolved. Trimming pared 5 bases from V and 2 bases from J, leaving 12 bases between. The V gene's germline CDR1 is DFQATT and CDR2 SNEGSKA (reference sequence). This CDR3 has 13 amino acids.

On this clonotype itself: Since a much larger clone is just one base distant, this may be a read error. The rearrangement uses TRBV10-3 and TRBJ2-7, with a weak D call TRBD2 (6 bases). The CDR3 is 11 residues long. CDR1 is ENHRY, CDR2 SYGVKD, per germline. CDR3 in DNA: TGTGCCGTCAGTCGGGAGTACGAGCAGTACTTC. It encodes CAVSREYEQYF.

The chain is built from TRBV28 and TRBJ1-6; tentative D call: TRBD1 (5 bases). Germline assignment: CDR1 MDHEN and CDR2 SYDVKM. The CDR3 totals 16 residues. The V end was cut by 6 bases, the J end by 9 bases, with 21 bases between. The chain's CDR3 is CASSQPLGGSFSPLHF. Here the CDR3 DNA reads TGTGCCAGCAGCCAACCCCTTGGGGGGTCTTTTTCACCCCTCCACTTT.

The chain links TRBV5-1 to TRBJ2-7; 8 nucleotides agree with TRBD1. Trimming cost V 0 bases and J 5 bases; bases outside gene matches: 7. The CDR3 covers 15 residues. Germline-derived CDR1 and CDR2 are SGHRS and YFSETQ. CDR3 DNA sequence: TGCGCCAGCAGCTTGGCCCCAGGGGGCATCGACGAGCAGTACTTC. Its translation is CASSLAPGGIDEQYF.

This clonotype was counted only a few times. This rearrangement joins TRBV20-1 to TRBJ1-2; D is unresolved. Per the germline V gene, CDR1 is DFQATT and CDR2 is SNEGSKA (reference sequence). Trimming removed 3 bases at V and 10 bases at J, with 18 bases between. This CDR3 has 13 amino acids. The CDR3 DNA follows: TGCAGTGCTAGTCTCAGCCCCGCCGATCCCTACACCTTC. Protein sequence: CSASLSPADPYTF.